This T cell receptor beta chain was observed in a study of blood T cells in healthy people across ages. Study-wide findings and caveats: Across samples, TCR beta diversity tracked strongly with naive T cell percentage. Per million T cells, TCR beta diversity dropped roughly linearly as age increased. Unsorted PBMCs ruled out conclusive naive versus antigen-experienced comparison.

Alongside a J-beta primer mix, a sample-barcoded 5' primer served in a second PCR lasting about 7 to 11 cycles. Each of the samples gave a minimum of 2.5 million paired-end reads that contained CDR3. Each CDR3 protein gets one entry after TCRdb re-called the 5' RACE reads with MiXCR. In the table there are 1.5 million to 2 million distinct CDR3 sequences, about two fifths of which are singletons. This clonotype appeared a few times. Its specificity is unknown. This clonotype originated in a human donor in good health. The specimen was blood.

CDR3 coding DNA: TGCAGCGTTGAAGAGCTTCAAGCCGTGCGCACAGATACGCAGTATTTT. Amino acid sequence: CSVEELQAVRTDTQYF. V usage is TRBV29-1 and J usage is TRBJ2-3; no reliable D call. Trimming took 0 bases from V and 1 from J, leaving 14 bases between them. Germline V lookup: CDR1 SQVTM, CDR2 ANQGSEA. The CDR3 length is 16 residues.